The 20 T cell receptor beta chains reported below all come from one sample, sequenced in a study of T cell responses to AZD1222 COVID-19 vaccine. Clones were sequenced by immunoSEQ multiplex PCR, and TCRdb holds only the in-frame ones, with some missing. The sample records some 150,000 clones, more than 85% being singletons. The sequencing used peripheral blood, collected on day 0 of AZD1222 vaccination. The receptors derive from an adult in good health.

This chain links TRBV5-6 with TRBJ1-5; D might be TRBD1 (5 bases). CDR1 is SGHDT and CDR2 is YYEEEE in the germline V gene. This CDR3 is built from 13 residues. Trimming removed 2 bases from V and 6 bases from J, with 9 bases in between. The CDR3: CASSFGGGQPQHF. In nucleotides, the CDR3 is TGTGCCAGCAGCTTCGGGGGAGGTCAGCCCCAGCATTTT.

This chain links TRBV7-9 with TRBJ1-2; D not certain. CDR3 length equals 12 residues. The V gene lost 3 bases and the J gene lost 8 bases, with 10 bases spanning the gap. Germline lookup yields CDR1 SEHNR and CDR2 FQNEAQ (reference sequence). In nucleotides, the CDR3 is TGTGCCAGCAGCTTCCCGGGATCGGGCTACACCTTC. Its translation: CASSFPGSGYTF.

A single count supports this clone. CDR3 sequence: CATSSWVDRNTDTQYF. DNA for the CDR3: TGTGCCACCAGCAGTTGGGTGGACAGAAACACAGATACGCAGTATTTT. The chain joins TRBV15 to TRBJ2-3; TRBD1 is a possible D gene (6 bases). This CDR3 has 16 amino acids. The V and J ends lost 3 bases and 2 bases respectively, with 15 bases between them. Germline V gene data show CDR1 as LNHNV and CDR2 as YYDKDF (reference sequence). The full variable domain, its missing parts supplied by reference TRBV15 and TRBJ2-3, is DAMVIQNPRYQVTQFGKPVTLSCSQTLNHNVMYWYQQKSSQAPKLLFHYYDKDFNNEADTPDNFQSRRPNTSFCFLDIRSPGLGDTAMYLCATSSWVDRNTDTQYFGPGTRLTVL.

The CDR3 bases are TGTGCCTGGACCGTTGTCGTCGGGGAGCTGTTTTTT. Translated, it gives CAWTVVVGELFF. V gene TRBV30 combines with J gene TRBJ2-2; D unresolved. The CDR3 is 12 residues long. Per the germline V gene, CDR1 is GTSNPN and CDR2 is SVGIG (reference sequence). Trimming stripped 4 bases from V and 7 bases from J, with 10 bases between.

This chain joins TRBV11-2 and TRBJ2-7, with 16 bases fitting TRBD2. The trim removed 0 bases at V and 9 bases at J, leaving 8 bases unmatched. Germline CDR1 is SGHAT and CDR2 is FQNNGV. The length of the CDR3 is 17 residues. DNA of the CDR3: TGTGCCAGCAGCTTAGACGCCGGGACTAGCGGGAGGGCAGGGCAGTACTTC. Protein product: CASSLDAGTSGRAGQYF.

The chain couples TRBV4-1 to TRBJ1-2, with TRBD1 matching 10 bases. CDR1 MGHRA and CDR2 YSYEKL come from the germline V gene. The V segment lost 4 bases and the J segment 4 bases; nucleotides outside the gene matches: 6. The CDR3 extends over 15 amino acids. CDR3 protein: CASSLGQGPAYGYTF. The CDR3 DNA reads as TGCGCCAGCAGCCTGGGACAGGGGCCGGCCTATGGCTACACCTTC.

This clone has a handful of counts. CDR3 protein: CASSYGQIRETQYF. Written as DNA, the CDR3 is TGCGCCAGCAGCTACGGACAGATCAGAGAGACCCAGTACTTC. V is TRBV5-1 and J is TRBJ2-5; a weak D match, TRBD1 (6 bases). Germline loops: CDR1 SGHRS, CDR2 YFSETQ. V was trimmed by 3 bases and J by 4 bases, leaving 13 bases between them. This CDR3 is built from 14 residues.

On this clone itself: The junction shows a germline mismatch at one end, possibly a read error. V usage is TRBV3-1 (or the pseudogene TRBV3-2) and J usage is TRBJ2-5; 12 bases fit TRBD2. This CDR3 has 15 amino acids. Germline V CDR1 and CDR2: LGHDT, YNNKEL (reference sequence). The CDR3 spells CASSQDQGLAGGPNF. The CDR3 nucleotides are TGTGCCAGCAGCCAAGATCAAGGGCTAGCGGGGGGGCCGAACTTC.

The chain is built from TRBV11-2 and TRBJ1-6; D is perhaps TRBD1 (6 bases). Germline V gene lookup returns CDR1 SGHAT and CDR2 FQNNGV. This CDR3 region has 15 residues. V was trimmed by 1 base and J by 5 bases, leaving 9 bases between them. CDR3 sequence reads: CASSLAGVNNSPLHF. The CDR3 DNA follows: TGTGCCAGCAGCTTAGCAGGGGTGAATAATTCACCCCTCCACTTT.

V gene TRBV14 combines with J gene TRBJ2-5; possibly TRBD1 for D (6 bases). The germline V gene encodes CDR1 SGHDN and CDR2 FVKESK. The CDR3 sequence is 11 residues long. V was trimmed by 6 bases and J by 4 bases, leaving 6 bases between them. CDR3 DNA: TGTGCCAGCAGGGGGGCAGAGACCCAGTACTTC. It specifies CASRGAETQYF.

The V call is TRBV19, the J call TRBJ1-4; D is perhaps TRBD1 (5 bases). Between the trimmed V and J ends, which lost 7 bases and 7 bases, there was a span of 19 bases. In germline, CDR1 is LNHDA, CDR2 SQIVND (reference sequence). The CDR3 length is 15 residues. Here the CDR3 reads CASMDRAGMGEKLFF. The DNA for the CDR3 is TGTGCCAGTATGGATCGGGCAGGGATGGGTGAAAAACTGTTTTTT.

The chain employs TRBV9 and TRBJ1-2, with 8 bases fitting TRBD1. The germline V gene encodes CDR1 SGDLS and CDR2 YYNGEE. The CDR3 covers 17 residues. V shed 4 bases, J shed 8 bases, and the junction held 19 bases outside the gene matches. The CDR3 loop reads CASSQGRWAGGVEGYTF. CDR3 nucleotides: TGTGCCAGCAGCCAAGGCAGATGGGCAGGGGGCGTGGAAGGCTACACCTTC.

The CDR3 sequence is CASSAPGQGSRYGYTF. The CDR3 DNA reads as TGTGCCAGCAGTGCCCCCGGACAGGGATCTCGTTATGGCTACACCTTC. The chain carries TRBV6-1 and TRBJ1-2; 8 nucleotides match TRBD1. Germline-derived CDR1 and CDR2 are MNHNS and SASEGT. The CDR3 totals 16 residues. V was pared by 4 bases and J by 5 bases, with 12 bases of the junction left unmatched.

The CDR3 region is CASSPPGASGYTF. CDR3 bases: TGCGCCAGCAGTCCCCCAGGGGCTAGTGGCTACACCTTC. The chain joins TRBV4-1 to TRBJ1-2, with D possibly TRBD1 on 6 matching bases. Germline CDR1 MGHRA, CDR2 YSYEKL. The CDR3 extends over 13 amino acids. Trimming shortened V by 6 bases and J by 7 bases, and 15 bases separated the two germline ends.

The genes are TRBV7-6 and TRBJ2-1; D remains ambiguous. The V end lost 1 base, the J end lost 1 base, and 14 bases lay between the germline ends. Germline values: CDR1 SGHVS, CDR2 FNYEAQ. CDR3 size: 17 residues. The DNA of the CDR3 is TGTGCCAGCAGCTTAGGGGCCCTAGGTGCGTCCTACAATGAGCAGTTCTTC. This sequence encodes CASSLGALGASYNEQFF.

This chain links TRBV6-2 or TRBV6-3 with TRBJ1-1; 8 bases agree with TRBD1. Germline assignment: CDR1 MNHEY and CDR2 SVGEGT. This CDR3 spans 13 amino acids. Germline trimming cut 2 bases from V and 4 bases from J; bases unmatched to any gene: 0. The CDR3 coding sequence is TGTGCCAGCAGTTACACAGGGGGCACTGAAGCTTTCTTT. It specifies CASSYTGGTEAFF.

The DNA of the CDR3 is TGCGCCAGCAGCTTAGTTCCAACTGACACCGGGGAGCTGTTTTTT. It codes for CASSLVPTDTGELFF. The chain is built from TRBV5-1 and TRBJ2-2; D gene unclear. Trimming removed 2 bases at V and 3 bases at J, with 11 bases between. The CDR3 consists of 15 residues. CDR1 and CDR2 from the germline V gene are SGHRS and YFSETQ.

This clone was seen a handful of times. The chain combines TRBV6-4 with TRBJ1-2; possibly TRBD1 for D (5 bases). CDR3 length equals 13 residues. From germline, CDR1 is MRHNA and CDR2 SNTAGT. The germline V and J ends were trimmed by 7 bases and 0 bases, with 9 bases remaining between them. The CDR3 sequence: CASTDSTNYGYTF. For the CDR3, the DNA is TGTGCCAGCACAGACAGTACTAACTATGGCTACACCTTC.

V is TRBV15 and J is TRBJ2-7; TRBD1 is a possible D gene (5 bases). In germline, CDR1 is LNHNV, CDR2 YYDKDF (reference sequence). The CDR3 consists of 16 residues. V was cut by 0 bases and J by 1 base, with 13 bases left in between. The CDR3 loop is CATSRDLRQSSYEQYF. CDR3 nucleotides: TGTGCCACCAGCAGAGATCTGCGACAGTCGTCCTACGAGCAGTACTTC. Supplemented by reference TRBV15 and TRBJ2-7, the full variable domain reads DAMVIQNPRYQVTQFGKPVTLSCSQTLNHNVMYWYQQKSSQAPKLLFHYYDKDFNNEADTPDNFQSRRPNTSFCFLDIRSPGLGDTAMYLCATSRDLRQSSYEQYFGPGTRLTVT.

The chain's CDR3 is CASSLADQYF. The CDR3 DNA reads as TGTGCCAGCAGCTTGGCAGACCAGTACTTC. This chain connects TRBV11-2 to TRBJ2-7; no clear D. The germline V gene has CDR1 SGHAT and CDR2 FQNNGV. Trimming removed 3 bases at V and 10 bases at J, with 7 bases between. The CDR3 has 10 residues.